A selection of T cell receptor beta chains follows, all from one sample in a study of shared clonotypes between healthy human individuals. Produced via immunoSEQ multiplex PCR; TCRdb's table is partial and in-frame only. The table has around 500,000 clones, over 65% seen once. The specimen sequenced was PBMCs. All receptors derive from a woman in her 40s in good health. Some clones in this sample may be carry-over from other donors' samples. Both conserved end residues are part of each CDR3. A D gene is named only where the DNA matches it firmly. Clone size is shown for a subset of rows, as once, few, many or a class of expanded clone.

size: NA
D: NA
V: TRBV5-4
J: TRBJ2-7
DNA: TGTGCCAGCAGCTTGGGGCTAGCAGACAACTACGAGCAGTACTTC
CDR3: CASSLGLADNYEQYF

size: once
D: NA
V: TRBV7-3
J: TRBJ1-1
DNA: TGTGCCAGCAAACAGTTTCAGAACACTGAAGCTTTCTTT
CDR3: CASKQFQNTEAFF

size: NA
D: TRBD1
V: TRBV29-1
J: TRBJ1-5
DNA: TGCAGCGCAAGGACAGGGGACGGCAATCAGCCCCAGCATTTT
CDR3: CSARTGDGNQPQHF

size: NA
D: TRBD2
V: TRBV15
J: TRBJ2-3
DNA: TGTGCCACCAGCGGCGAGCGGGAGTTAGATACGCAGTATTTT
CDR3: CATSGERELDTQYF

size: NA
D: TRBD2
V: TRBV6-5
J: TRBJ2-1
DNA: TGTGCCAGCAGTTACGCGGGGGTCAGCTCCTACAATGAGCAGTTCTTC
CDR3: CASSYAGVSSYNEQFF

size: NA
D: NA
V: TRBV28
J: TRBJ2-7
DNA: TGTGCCAGCAGTAGGACAGCAACATACGAGCAGTACTTC
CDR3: CASSRTATYEQYF

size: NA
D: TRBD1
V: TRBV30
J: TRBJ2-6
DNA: TGTGCCCTCTTCGCTCAGGGGGTGGTCTCTGGGGCCAACGTCCTGACTTTC
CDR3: CALFAQGVVSGANVLTF

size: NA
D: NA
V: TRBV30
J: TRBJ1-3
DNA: TGTGCCTGGAGAAGGGATGGAAACACCATATATTTT
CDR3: CAWRRDGNTIYF

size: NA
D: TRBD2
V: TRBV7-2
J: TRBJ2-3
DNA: TGTGCCAGCAGCTCCGGCGGGACTAGCGGGATTACGGATACGCAGTATTTT
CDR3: CASSSGGTSGITDTQYF

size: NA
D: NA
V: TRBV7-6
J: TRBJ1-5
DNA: TGTGCCAGCAGCCCCCGCGGCGGTTCCCCCCAGCATTTT
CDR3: CASSPRGGSPQHF

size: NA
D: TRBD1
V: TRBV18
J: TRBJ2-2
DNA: TGTGCCAGCTCACTTGTAGGGGGCGTCGGGAACACCGGGGAGCTGTTTTTT
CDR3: CASSLVGGVGNTGELFF

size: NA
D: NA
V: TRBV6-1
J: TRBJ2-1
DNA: TGTGCCGTAAAAGGGGTTTGGGGGCAGTTCTTC
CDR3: CAVKGVWGQFF

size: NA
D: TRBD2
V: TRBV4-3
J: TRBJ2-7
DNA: TGCGCCAGCAGCCAGTCGACTAGCGGGTTCTACGAGCAGTACTTC
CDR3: CASSQSTSGFYEQYF

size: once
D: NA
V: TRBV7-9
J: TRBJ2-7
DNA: TGTGCCAGCAGCTCCACCACAGAAGGCGACGAGCAGTACTTC
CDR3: CASSSTTEGDEQYF